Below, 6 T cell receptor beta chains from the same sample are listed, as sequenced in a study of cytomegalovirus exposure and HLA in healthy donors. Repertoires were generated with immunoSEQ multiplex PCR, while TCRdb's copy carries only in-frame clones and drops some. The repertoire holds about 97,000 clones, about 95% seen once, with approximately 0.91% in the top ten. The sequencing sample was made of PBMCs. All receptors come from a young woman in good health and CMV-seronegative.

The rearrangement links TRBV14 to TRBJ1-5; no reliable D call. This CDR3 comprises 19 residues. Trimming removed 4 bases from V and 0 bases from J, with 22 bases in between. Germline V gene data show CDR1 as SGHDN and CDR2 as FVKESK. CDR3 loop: CASSLLRTSGVDSNQPQHF. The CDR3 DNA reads TGTGCCAGCAGCCTTCTCCGTACCTCGGGAGTAGATAGCAATCAGCCCCAGCATTTT. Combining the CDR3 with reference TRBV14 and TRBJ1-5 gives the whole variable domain EAGVTQFPSHSVIEKGQTVTLRCDPISGHDNLYWYRRVMGKEIKFLLHFVKESKQDESGMPNNRFLAERTGGTYSTLKVQPAELEDSGVYFCASSLLRTSGVDSNQPQHFGDGTRLSIL.

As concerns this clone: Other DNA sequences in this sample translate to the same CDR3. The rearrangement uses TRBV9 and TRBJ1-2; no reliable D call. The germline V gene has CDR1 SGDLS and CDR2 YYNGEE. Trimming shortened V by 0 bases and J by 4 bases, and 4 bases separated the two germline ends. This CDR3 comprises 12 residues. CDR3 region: CASSVAGYGYTF. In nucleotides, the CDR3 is TGTGCCAGCAGCGTAGCCGGCTATGGCTACACCTTC.

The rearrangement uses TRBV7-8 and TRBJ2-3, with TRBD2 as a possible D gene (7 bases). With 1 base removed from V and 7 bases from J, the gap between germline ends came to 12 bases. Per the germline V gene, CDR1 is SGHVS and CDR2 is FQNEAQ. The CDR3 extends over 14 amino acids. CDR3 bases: TGTGCCAGCAGCTTAGGGGGGGGCGAGAATACGCAGTATTTT. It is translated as CASSLGGGENTQYF.

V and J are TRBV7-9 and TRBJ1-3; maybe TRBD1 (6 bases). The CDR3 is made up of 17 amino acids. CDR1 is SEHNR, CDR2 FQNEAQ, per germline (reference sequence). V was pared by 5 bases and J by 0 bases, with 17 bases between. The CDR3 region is CASSPSGGVSSGNTIYF. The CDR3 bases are TGTGCCAGCAGCCCCTCGGGGGGCGTTAGCTCTGGAAACACCATATATTTT.

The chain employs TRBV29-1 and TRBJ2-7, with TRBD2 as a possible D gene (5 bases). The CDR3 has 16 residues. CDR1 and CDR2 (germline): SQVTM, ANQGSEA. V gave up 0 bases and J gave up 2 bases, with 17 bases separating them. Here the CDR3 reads CSVEDRNGKRAYEQYF. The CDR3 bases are TGCAGCGTTGAAGATCGCAACGGGAAGAGAGCCTACGAGCAGTACTTC.

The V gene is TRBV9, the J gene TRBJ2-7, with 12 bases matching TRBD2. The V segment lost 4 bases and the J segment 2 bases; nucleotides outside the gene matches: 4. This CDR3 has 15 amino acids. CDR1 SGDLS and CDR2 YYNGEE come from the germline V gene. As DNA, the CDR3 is TGTGCCAGCAGCACCTCTAGCGGGGGGGCCTACGAGCAGTACTTC. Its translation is CASSTSSGGAYEQYF.